The clone carrying this TCR beta chain was picked up many times. Its antigen remains unknown. This sample's TCRbeta library carried unique molecular identifier barcodes. TCRdb reanalysed the PCR reads using MiXCR and keeps one entry per CDR3 protein. The data hold around 670,000 distinct CDR3 sequences, with 13% observed a single time. This sample was included in a study of T-cell reconstitution after alpha-beta-depleted transplantation in children. V was pared by 7 bases and J by 4 bases, with 11 bases between. The CDR3 consists of 12 residues. Germline values: CDR1 DFQATT, CDR2 SNEGSKA (reference sequence). Whole-study results and caveats: Surviving recipient T cells and thymic progenitors underlay high day-60 TCRbeta diversity in some patients. One year post-transplant, T-cell counts and diversity were largely derived from T cells produced anew. About two months after transplant, alpha-beta T cells reportedly came from several hundred expanded graft clones.

This material consisted of PBMCs, taken before TCRalphabeta/CD19-depleted stem cell transplant. This TCR derives from a girl aged 2 to 10 with congenital amegakaryocytic thrombocytopenia, due to receive a stem cell transplant. V usage is TRBV20-1 and J usage is TRBJ1-3; D gene unclear. CDR3 coding DNA: TGCAGTGTCCTGATCAGGGGAAACACCATATATTTT. Its protein product is CSVLIRGNTIYF.